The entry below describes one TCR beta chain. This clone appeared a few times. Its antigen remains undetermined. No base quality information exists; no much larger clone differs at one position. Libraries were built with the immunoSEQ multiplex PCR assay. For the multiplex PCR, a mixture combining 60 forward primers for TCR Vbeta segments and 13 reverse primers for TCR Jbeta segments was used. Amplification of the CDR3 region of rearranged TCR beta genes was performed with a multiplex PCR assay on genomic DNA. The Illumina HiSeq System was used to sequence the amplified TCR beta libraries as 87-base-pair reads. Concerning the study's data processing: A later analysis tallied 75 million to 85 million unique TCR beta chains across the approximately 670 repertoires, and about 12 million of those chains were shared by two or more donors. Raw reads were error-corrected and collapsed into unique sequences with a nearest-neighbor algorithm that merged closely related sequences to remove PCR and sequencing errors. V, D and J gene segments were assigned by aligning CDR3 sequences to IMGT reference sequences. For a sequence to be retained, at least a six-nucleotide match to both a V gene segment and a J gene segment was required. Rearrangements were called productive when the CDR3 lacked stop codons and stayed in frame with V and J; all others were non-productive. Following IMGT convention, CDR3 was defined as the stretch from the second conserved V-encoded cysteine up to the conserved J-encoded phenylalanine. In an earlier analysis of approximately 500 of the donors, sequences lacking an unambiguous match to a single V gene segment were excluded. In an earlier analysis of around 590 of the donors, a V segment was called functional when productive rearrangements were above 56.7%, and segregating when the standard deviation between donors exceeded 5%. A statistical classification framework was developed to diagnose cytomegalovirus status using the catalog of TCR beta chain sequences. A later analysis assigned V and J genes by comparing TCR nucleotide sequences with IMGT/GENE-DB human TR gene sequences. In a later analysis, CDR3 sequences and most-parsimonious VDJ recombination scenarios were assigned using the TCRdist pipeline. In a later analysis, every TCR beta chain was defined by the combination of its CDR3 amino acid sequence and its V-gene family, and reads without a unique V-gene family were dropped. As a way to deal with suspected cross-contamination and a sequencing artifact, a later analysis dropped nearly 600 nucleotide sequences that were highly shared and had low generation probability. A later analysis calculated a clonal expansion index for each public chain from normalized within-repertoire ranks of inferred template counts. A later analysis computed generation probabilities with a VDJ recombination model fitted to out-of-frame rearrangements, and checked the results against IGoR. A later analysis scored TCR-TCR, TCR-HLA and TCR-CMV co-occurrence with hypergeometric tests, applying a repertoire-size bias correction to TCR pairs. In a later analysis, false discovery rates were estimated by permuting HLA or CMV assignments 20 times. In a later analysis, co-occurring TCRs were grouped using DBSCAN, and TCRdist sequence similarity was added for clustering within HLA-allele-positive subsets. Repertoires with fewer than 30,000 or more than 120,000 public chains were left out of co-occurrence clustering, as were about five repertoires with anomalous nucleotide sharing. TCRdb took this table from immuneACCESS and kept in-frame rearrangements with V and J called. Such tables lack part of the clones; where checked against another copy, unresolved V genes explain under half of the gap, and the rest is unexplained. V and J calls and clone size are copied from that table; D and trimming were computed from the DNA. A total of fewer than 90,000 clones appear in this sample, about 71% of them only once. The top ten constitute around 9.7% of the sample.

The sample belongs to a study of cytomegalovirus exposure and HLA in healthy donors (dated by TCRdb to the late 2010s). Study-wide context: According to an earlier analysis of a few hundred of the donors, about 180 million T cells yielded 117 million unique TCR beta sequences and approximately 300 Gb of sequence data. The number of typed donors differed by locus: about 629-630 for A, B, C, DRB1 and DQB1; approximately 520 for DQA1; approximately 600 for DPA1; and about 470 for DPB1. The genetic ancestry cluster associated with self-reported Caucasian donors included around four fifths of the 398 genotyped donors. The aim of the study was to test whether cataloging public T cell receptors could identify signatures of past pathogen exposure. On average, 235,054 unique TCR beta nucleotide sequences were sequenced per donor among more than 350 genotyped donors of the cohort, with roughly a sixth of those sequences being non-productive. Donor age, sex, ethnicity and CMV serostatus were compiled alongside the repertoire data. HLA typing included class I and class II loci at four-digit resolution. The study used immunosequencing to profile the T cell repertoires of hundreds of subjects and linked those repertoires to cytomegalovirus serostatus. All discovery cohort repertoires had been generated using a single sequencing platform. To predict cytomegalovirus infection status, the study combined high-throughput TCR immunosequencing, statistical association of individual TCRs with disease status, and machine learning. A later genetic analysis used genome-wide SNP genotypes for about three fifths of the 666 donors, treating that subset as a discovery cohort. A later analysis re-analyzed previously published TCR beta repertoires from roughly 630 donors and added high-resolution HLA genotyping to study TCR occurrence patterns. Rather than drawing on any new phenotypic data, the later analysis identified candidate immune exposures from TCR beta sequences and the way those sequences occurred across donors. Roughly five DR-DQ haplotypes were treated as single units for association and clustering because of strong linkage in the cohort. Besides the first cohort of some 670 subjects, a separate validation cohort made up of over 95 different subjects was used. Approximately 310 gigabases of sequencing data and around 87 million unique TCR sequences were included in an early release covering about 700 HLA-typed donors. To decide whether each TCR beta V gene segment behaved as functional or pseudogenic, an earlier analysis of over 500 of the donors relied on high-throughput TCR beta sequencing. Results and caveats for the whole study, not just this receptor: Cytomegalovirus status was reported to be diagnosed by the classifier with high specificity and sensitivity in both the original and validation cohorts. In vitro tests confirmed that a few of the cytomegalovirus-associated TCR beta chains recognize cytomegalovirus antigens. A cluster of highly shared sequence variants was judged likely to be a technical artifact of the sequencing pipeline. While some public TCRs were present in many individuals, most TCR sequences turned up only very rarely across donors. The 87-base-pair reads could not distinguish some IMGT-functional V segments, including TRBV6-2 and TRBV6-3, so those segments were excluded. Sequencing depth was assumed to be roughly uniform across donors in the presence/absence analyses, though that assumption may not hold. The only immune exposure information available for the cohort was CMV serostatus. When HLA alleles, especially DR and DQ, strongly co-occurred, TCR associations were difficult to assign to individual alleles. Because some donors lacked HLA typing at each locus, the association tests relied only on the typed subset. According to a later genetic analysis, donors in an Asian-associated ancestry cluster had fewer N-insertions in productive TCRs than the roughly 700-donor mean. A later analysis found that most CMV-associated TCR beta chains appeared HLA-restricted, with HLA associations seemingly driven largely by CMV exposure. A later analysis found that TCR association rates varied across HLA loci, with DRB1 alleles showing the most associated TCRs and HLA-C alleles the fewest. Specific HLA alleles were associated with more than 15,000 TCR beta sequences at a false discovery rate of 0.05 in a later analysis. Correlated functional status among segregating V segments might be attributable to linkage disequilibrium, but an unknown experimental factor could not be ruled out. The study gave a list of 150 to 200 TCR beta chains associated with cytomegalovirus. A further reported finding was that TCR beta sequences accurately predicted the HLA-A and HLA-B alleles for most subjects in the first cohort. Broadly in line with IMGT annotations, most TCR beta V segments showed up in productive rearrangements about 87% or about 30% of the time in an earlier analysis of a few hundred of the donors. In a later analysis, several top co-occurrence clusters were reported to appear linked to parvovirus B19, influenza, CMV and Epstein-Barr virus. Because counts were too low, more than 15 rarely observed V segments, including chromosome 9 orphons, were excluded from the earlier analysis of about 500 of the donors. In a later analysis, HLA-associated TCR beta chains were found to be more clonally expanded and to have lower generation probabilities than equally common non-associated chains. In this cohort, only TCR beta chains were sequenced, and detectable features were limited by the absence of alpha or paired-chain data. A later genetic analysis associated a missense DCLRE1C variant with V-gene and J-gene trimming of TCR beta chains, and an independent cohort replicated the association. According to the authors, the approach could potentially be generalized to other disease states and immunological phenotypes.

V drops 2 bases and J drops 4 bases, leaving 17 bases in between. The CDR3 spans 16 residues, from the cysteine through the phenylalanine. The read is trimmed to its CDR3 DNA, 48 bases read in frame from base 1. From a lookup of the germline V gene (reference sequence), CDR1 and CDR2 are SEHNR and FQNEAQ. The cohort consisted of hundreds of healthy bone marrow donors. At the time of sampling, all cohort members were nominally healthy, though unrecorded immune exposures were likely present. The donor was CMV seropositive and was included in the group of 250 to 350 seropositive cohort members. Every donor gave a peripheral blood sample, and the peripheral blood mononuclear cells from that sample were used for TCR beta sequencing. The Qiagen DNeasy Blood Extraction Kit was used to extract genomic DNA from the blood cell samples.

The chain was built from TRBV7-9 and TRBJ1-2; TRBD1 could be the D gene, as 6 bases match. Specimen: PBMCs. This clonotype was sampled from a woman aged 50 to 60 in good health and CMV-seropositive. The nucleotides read TGTGCCAGCAGCTTACGAGGGACACACACCCGCTATGGCTACACCTTC. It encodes CASSLRGTHTRYGYTF.